This TCR beta chain originates from a study of T cells after yellow fever vaccination. This clonotype was observed at least ten times. V lost 1 base, J lost 0 bases, and 11 bases lay in between. CDR1 is SGHKS, CDR2 YYEKEE, per germline (reference sequence). The CDR3 is 16 residues long. TCRdb fed the 5' RACE reads into MiXCR, producing one record per CDR3 protein. Found here are 350,000 to 450,000 distinct CDR3 sequences, 6.2% of them singletons; the top ten hold 15%. The origin of this receptor is a man aged 30-40 years who received the YFV17D yellow fever vaccine. The sample in question was PBMCs, obtained 5 days after the yellow fever booster vaccination. The J gene is TRBJ2-1, the V gene TRBV5-5; D remains unclear. This CDR3 reads CASSLSWRNSYNEQFF. The CDR3, as DNA: TGTGCCAGCAGCTTGAGTTGGCGGAACTCCTACAATGAGCAGTTCTTC.